Below, 8 T cell receptor beta chains from the same sample are listed, as sequenced in a study of cytomegalovirus exposure and HLA in healthy donors (dated by TCRdb to about 2017). Libraries were built with the immunoSEQ multiplex PCR assay. A mixture of 60 forward primers for TCR Vbeta segments and 13 reverse primers for TCR Jbeta segments was used in the multiplex PCR. The clones in this table, taken by TCRdb from immuneACCESS, are in-frame only. Not every clone is retained; where verified, under half of the shortfall comes from an unresolved V gene, and the cause of the rest is unknown. This sample comprises 55,000 to 80,000 clones, 60% to 80% of them detected only once. The top ten clones comprise roughly 8% of the sample. The specimen sequenced was PBMCs. These TCRs come from a man aged 55 to 69 in good health and CMV-seropositive.

The chain employs TRBV7-8 and TRBJ1-3, with a tentative D call TRBD1 (6 bases). Deletions cut 8 bases from V and 0 bases from J, with 8 bases between. CDR1 is SGHVS, CDR2 FQNEAQ, per germline. This CDR3 spans 13 amino acids. The CDR3 sequence is CASGQSSGNTIYF. The CDR3 region has the DNA TGTGCCAGCGGACAGAGCTCTGGAAACACCATATATTTT.

In its sample, this clone was seen once. The DNA of the CDR3 is TGTGCCAGCAGTCCGGGGGGGTCGAACACCGGGGAGCTGTTTTTT. Translating it yields CASSPGGSNTGELFF. This rearrangement joins TRBV4-2 to TRBJ2-2; 8 bases map to TRBD2. V lost 6 bases and J lost 0; bases outside the gene matches: 3. Germline values: CDR1 LGHNA, CDR2 YNFKEQ. This CDR3 region has 15 residues.

The genes are TRBV10-3 and TRBJ1-2; 9 positions match TRBD1. V was clipped by 6 bases and J by 4 bases; unmatched bases: 6. Germline loops: CDR1 ENHRY, CDR2 SYGVKD. There are 14 residues in the CDR3. The CDR3 DNA is TGTGCCATCAGGCTCGACAGGGGGGTCTATGGCTACACCTTC. Its protein product is CAIRLDRGVYGYTF.

This rearrangement joins TRBV29-1 to TRBJ1-1; weak D call: TRBD1 (5 bases). V gave up 8 bases and J gave up 0 bases, with 10 bases separating them. The CDR3 totals 12 residues. Per germline, CDR1 SQVTM and CDR2 ANQGSEA. The CDR3 DNA reads TGCAGCCTGGGGGGGGTGAACACTGAAGCTTTCTTT. Protein: CSLGGVNTEAFF. The complete variable domain, with remaining parts taken from reference TRBV29-1 and TRBJ1-1, reads SAVISQKPSRDICQRGTSLTIQCQVDSQVTMMFWYRQQPGQSLTLIATANQGSEATYESGFVIDKFPISRPNLTFSTLTVSNMSPEDSSIYLCSLGGVNTEAFFGQGTRLTVV.

The rearrangement links TRBV2 to TRBJ2-7, with a weak D call TRBD1 (5 bases). The CDR3 sequence is 13 residues long. V lost 2 bases, J lost 3 bases, and 8 bases lay in between. CDR1 is SNHLY and CDR2 is FYNNEI in the germline V gene. CDR3 nucleotide sequence: TGTGCCAGCAGTGAAAGGACAAACTACGAGCAGTACTTC. Translated, it gives CASSERTNYEQYF.

This clone was seen a handful of times. The chain carries TRBV11-2 and TRBJ1-1; 9 bases are shared with TRBD1. V dropped 3 bases and J dropped 4; count of bases not matched to a gene: 3. The CDR3 loop spans 14 amino acids. Looked up from germline, CDR1 is SGHAT and CDR2 is FQNNGV. CDR3 protein: CASSLGQGVTEAFF. The DNA for the CDR3 is TGTGCCAGCAGCTTGGGACAGGGAGTCACTGAAGCTTTCTTT.

The V and J genes are TRBV5-1 and TRBJ2-2; 9 bases agree with TRBD2. The CDR3 spans 16 residues. Unmatched junction bases numbered 6, after V lost 0 bases and J lost 6 bases. Germline loops: CDR1 SGHRS, CDR2 YFSETQ. CDR3 in DNA: TGCGCCAGCAGCTTGGGCGGCGGGAGGGCCGCCGGGGAGCTGTTTTTT. As protein: CASSLGGGRAAGELFF.

This clone was counted a single time. Germline and junction disagree at one end, which may indicate a read error. J is TRBJ1-2 and V is TRBV11-2; 10 nucleotides line up with TRBD1. This CDR3 has 13 amino acids. Germline V gene data show CDR1 as SGHAT and CDR2 as FQNNGV. CDR3 DNA sequence: TGTGCCAGCAGCCTAGACAGGGGGCGAGGCTACACCTTC. Its protein product is CASSLDRGRGYTF.